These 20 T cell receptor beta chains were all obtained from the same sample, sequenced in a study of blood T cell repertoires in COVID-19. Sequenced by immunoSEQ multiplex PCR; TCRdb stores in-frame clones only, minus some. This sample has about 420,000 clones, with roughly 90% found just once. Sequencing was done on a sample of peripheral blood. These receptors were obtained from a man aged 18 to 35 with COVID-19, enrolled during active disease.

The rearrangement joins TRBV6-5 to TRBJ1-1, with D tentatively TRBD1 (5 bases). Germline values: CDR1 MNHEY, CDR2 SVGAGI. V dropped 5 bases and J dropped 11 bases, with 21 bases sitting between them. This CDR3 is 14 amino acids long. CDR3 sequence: CASSKPGGSQAAFF. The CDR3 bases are TGTGCCAGCAGTAAACCCGGGGGGTCTCAGGCCGCTTTCTTT.

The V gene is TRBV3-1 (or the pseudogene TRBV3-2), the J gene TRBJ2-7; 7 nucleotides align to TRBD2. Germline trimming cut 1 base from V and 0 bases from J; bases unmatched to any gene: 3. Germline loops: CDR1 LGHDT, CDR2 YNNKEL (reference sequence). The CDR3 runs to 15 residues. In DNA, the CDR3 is TGTGCCAGCAGCCAAGGGCCGGGGGGCTCCTACGAGCAGTACTTC. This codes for CASSQGPGGSYEQYF.

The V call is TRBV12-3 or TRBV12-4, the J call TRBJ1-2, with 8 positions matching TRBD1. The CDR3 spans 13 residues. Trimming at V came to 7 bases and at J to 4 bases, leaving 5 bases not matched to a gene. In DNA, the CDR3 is TGTGCCAGCATCCGACAGGGGTTCTATGGCTACACCTTC. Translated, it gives CASIRQGFYGYTF.

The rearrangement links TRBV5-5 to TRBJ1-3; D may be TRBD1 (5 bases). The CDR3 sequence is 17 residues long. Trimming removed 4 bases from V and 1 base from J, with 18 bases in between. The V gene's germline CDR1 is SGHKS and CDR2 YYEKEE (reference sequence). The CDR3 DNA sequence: TGTGCCAGCAGCCTAGCGATTCGGGGGAATTCTGGAAACACCATATATTTT. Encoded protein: CASSLAIRGNSGNTIYF.

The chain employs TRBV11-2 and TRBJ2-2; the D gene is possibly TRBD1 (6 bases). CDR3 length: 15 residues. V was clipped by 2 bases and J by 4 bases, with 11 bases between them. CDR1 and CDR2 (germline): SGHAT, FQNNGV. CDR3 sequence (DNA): TGTGCCAGCAGCTTATGGGGGCGGACCACCGGGGAGCTGTTTTTT. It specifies CASSLWGRTTGELFF.

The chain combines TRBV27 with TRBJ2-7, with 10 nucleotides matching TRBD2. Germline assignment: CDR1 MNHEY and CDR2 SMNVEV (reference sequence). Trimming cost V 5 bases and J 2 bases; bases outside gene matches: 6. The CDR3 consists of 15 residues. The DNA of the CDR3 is TGTGCCAGCAGTGAGCGGGGGGGGCCCGCCTACGAGCAGTACTTC. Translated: CASSERGGPAYEQYF.

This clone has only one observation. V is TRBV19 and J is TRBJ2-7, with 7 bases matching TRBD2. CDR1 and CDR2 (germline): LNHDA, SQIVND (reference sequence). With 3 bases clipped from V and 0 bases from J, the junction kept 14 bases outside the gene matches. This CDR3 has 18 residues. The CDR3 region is CASSMSSSPSGSSYEQYF. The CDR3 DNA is TGTGCCAGTAGTATGAGTTCATCACCTAGCGGTAGCTCCTACGAGCAGTACTTC.

The CDR3 region is CASSTGGFQPQHF. CDR3 DNA sequence: TGTGCCAGCAGTACAGGGGGGTTTCAGCCCCAGCATTTT. J is TRBJ1-5 and V is TRBV2, with 8 bases aligning to TRBD1. Per germline, CDR1 SNHLY and CDR2 FYNNEI. The ends lost 5 bases at V and 6 bases at J; junction bases unmatched: 3. This CDR3 has 13 amino acids.

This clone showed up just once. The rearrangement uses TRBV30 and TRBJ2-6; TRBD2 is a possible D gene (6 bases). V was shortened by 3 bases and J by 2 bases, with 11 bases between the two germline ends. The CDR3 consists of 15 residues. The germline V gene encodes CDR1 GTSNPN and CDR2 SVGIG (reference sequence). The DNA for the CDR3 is TGTGCCTGGAGCGTAGGCGGGACTGGGGCCAACGTCCTGACTTTC. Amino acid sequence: CAWSVGGTGANVLTF.

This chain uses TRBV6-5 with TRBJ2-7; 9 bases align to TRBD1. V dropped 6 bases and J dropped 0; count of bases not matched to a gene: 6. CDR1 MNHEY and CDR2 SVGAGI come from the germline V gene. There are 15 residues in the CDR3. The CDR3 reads CASRPDRGSSYEQYF. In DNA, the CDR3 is TGTGCCAGCAGACCTGACAGGGGGAGCTCCTACGAGCAGTACTTC.

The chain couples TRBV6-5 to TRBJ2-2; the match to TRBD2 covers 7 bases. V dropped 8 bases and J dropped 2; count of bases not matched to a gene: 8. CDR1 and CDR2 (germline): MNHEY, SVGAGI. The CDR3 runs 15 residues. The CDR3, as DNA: TGTGCCAGCGTTGCTAGCGGCCTAAACACCGGGGAGCTGTTTTTT. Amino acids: CASVASGLNTGELFF.

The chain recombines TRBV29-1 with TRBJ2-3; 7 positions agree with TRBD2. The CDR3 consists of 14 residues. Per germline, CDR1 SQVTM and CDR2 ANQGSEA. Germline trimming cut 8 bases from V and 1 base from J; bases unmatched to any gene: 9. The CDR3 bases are TGCAGCCAGGAGCGGGGCCTGGGCACAGATACGCAGTATTTT. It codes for CSQERGLGTDTQYF.

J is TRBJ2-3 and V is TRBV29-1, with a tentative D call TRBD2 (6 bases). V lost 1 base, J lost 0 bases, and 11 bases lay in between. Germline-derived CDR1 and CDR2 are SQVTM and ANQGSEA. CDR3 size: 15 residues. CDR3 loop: CSVEGRGASTDTQYF. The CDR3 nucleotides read TGCAGCGTTGAAGGGAGGGGCGCTAGCACAGATACGCAGTATTTT.

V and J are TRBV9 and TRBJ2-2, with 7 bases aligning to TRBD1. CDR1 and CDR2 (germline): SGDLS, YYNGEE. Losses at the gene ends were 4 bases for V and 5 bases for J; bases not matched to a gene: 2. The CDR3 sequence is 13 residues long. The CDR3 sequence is CASSHRGTGELFF. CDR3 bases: TGTGCCAGCAGCCACAGGGGAACCGGGGAGCTGTTTTTT. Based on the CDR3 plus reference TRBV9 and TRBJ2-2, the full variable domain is DSGVTQTPKHLITATGQRVTLRCSPRSGDLSVYWYQQSLDQGLQFLIQYYNGEERAKGNILERFSAQQFPDLHSELNLSSLELGDSALYFCASSHRGTGELFFGEGSRLTVL.

The CDR3 DNA reads as TGTGCCAGTAGTAGTGGGACAGCCTCTGGAAACACCATATATTTT. This codes for CASSSGTASGNTIYF. V usage is TRBV19 and J usage is TRBJ1-3; 7 positions match TRBD1. The J segment lost 0 bases and the V segment lost 4 bases, leaving 3 bases of the junction unmatched. Per germline, CDR1 LNHDA and CDR2 SQIVND (reference sequence). CDR3 length equals 15 residues.

The CDR3 loop is CASSFSGSYEQYF. The CDR3 DNA sequence: TGTGCCAGCAGCTTTAGCGGGAGCTACGAGCAGTACTTC. The V gene is TRBV7-3, the J gene TRBJ2-7; TRBD2 matches 9 bases. This CDR3 comprises 13 residues. V lost 3 bases, J lost 3 bases, and 0 bases stayed unmatched. In germline, CDR1 is SGHTA, CDR2 FQGTGA. Drawing the rest from reference TRBV7-3 and TRBJ2-7, the complete variable domain is GAGVSQTPSNKVTEKGKYVELRCDPISGHTALYWYRQSLGQGPEFLIYFQGTGAADDSGLPNDRFFAVRPEGSVSTLKIQRTERGDSAVYLCASSFSGSYEQYFGPGTRLTVT.

CDR3 coding DNA: TGTGCCAGCAGCTTAGCGAATCTAGCGGGCAAAAACATTCAGTACTTC. Translated, it gives CASSLANLAGKNIQYF. This sequence joins TRBV7-9 and TRBJ2-4; the match to TRBD2 covers 8 bases. V was clipped by 0 bases and J by 3 bases; unmatched bases: 4. CDR1 is SEHNR, CDR2 FQNEAQ, per germline (reference sequence). This CDR3 spans 16 amino acids.

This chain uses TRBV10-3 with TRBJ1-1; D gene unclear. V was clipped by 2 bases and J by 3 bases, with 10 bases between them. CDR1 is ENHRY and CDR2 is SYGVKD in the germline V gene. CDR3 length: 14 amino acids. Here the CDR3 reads CAISEAGKDTEAFF. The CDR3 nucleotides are TGTGCCATCAGTGAGGCCGGGAAGGACACTGAAGCTTTCTTT.

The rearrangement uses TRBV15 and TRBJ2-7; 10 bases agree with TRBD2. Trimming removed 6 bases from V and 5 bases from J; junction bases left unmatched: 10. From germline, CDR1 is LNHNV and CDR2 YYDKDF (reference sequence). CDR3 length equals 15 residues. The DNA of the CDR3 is TGTGCCACCAGTCTACGGGCTAGCGGGAGTAACGAGCAGTACTTC. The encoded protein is CATSLRASGSNEQYF.

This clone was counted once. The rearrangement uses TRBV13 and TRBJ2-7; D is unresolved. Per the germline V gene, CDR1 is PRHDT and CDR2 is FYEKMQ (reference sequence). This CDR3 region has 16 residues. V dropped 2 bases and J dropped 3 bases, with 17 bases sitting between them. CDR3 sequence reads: CASSLSTVVSGYEQYF. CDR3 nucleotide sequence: TGTGCCAGCAGCTTATCTACTGTGGTGTCGGGCTACGAGCAGTACTTC.